The TCR beta chain described here comes from a study of blood T cell repertoires in COVID-19. Across the whole study: Spain, Italy and the United States supplied samples that represented acute and convalescent COVID-19. The analysed material was cDNA or gDNA that came from T cells, B-cell-depleted T cells, or PBMCs.

In the study's own analysis: Estimated nucleated cell counts came from reference gene primer amplification. The assay was immunoSEQ multiplex PCR, and TCRdb's table has in-frame clones only and misses some. V, J and clone size derive from that table, while D and trimming were established from the DNA sequence. The sample lists some 160,000 clones, approximately 91% occurring once. During active infection, Seattle patients enrolled and were then monitored through disease. The CDR3 spans 14 residues. Germline V gene data show CDR1 as MNHEY and CDR2 as SMNVEV (reference sequence). Trimming cost V 10 bases and J 2 bases, with 12 bases left between them.

The V gene is TRBV27, the J gene TRBJ2-6; D may be TRBD2 (5 bases). Material: peripheral blood. This clonotype was obtained from a young man with COVID-19, enrolled during active disease. CDR3 amino acids: CATLGLAGANVLTF. In nucleotides, the CDR3 is TGTGCCACCCTTGGACTGGCTGGGGCCAACGTCCTGACTTTC.